The rows below give T cell receptor beta chains drawn from one sample of a study of shared clonotypes between healthy human individuals. TCRdb's table, derived via immunoSEQ multiplex PCR, lists solely in-frame clones and lacks some. The data hold 760,000 or so clones, with approximately 97% observed a single time. The sequencing input was naive CD8+ T cells sorted from blood. Receptors originate from a man aged 25 to 40 in good health. The CDR3 runs from the conserved cysteine through the conserved F or W. The D gene is left open where the match is weak. Only some rows state a clone size, as once, few, many or a class for expanded clones.

TRBD1,NA,TRBV7-9,TRBJ2-5,TGTGCCAGCAGCTGGGGACAGCAGGAGACCCAGTACTTC,CASSWGQQETQYF
TRBD2,NA,TRBV29-1,TRBJ2-7,TGCAGCGTTGGACTAGCGGCCAATTCCTACGAGCAGTACTTC,CSVGLAANSYEQYF
NA,NA,TRBV27,TRBJ2-2,TGTGCCAGCAGTTTATGGGGGACTGGGAACACCGGGGAGCTGTTTTTT,CASSLWGTGNTGELFF
NA,NA,TRBV27,TRBJ1-1,TGTGCCAGCAGTGTAATAGGCATGAACACTGAAGCTTTCTTT,CASSVIGMNTEAFF
NA,NA,TRBV11-2,TRBJ1-1,TGTGCCAGCAGTGTGGGGAGCACTGAAGCTTTCTTT,CASSVGSTEAFF
NA,NA,TRBV7-9,TRBJ1-2,TGTGCCAGCAGCTTAGGGACAGCACGTGGCTACACCTTC,CASSLGTARGYTF
NA,NA,TRBV7-2,TRBJ1-1,TGTGCCAGCAGCCCCACGGGGGAGGAAGCTTTCTTT,CASSPTGEEAFF
TRBD2,NA,TRBV7-3,TRBJ2-5,TGTGCCAGCAGCTTACCAGGGCTAGCGGGAGGGGGTGGAGAGACCCAGTACTTC,CASSLPGLAGGGGETQYF
NA,NA,TRBV5-8,TRBJ2-7,TGTGCCAGCAGCTTGCTGGAGGGATCCTACGAGCAGTACTTC,CASSLLEGSYEQYF
TRBD1,once,TRBV28,TRBJ2-3,TGTGCCAGCAGTGGGGACAGGGGGAGACAGGAGACAGATACGCAGTATTTT,CASSGDRGRQETDTQYF
TRBD1,NA,TRBV11-2,TRBJ1-2,TGTGCCAGCAGCTTAGGGACAGGGCCTTTTAGCGGCTACACCTTC,CASSLGTGPFSGYTF
NA,NA,TRBV7-2,TRBJ2-7,TGTGCCAGCAGCTTAGCGGCACGAATAGAATCCTACGAGCAGTACTTC,CASSLAARIESYEQYF
TRBD2,NA,TRBV11-2,TRBJ2-1,TGTGCCAGCAGCTCTATAGCGGGAGTGGGGAATGAGCAGTTCTTC,CASSSIAGVGNEQFF
TRBD2,NA,TRBV5-8,TRBJ2-7,TGTGCCAGCAGCCTAGCGGAGAGCTACGAGCAGTACTTC,CASSLAESYEQYF
NA,once,TRBV2,TRBJ1-2,TGTGCCCGGAAAACAAACAGGATCGGACGGAACTATGGCTACACCTTC,CARKTNRIGRNYGYTF
TRBD1,NA,TRBV30,TRBJ1-2,TGTGCCTGGAGCGACCCCGACAGGGGTTGGGCATGGGGCTACACCTTC,CAWSDPDRGWAWGYTF
NA,NA,TRBV11-2,TRBJ2-3,TGTGCCAGCAGCTTAGTACTCAGTGGCGCCTATACGCAGTATTTT,CASSLVLSGAYTQYF
NA,once,TRBV7-3,TRBJ2-5,TGTGCCAGCAGCCCCGAGAATTCGCCATGGCAGTACTTC,CASSPENSPWQYF
NA,NA,TRBV27,TRBJ2-7,TGTGCCAGCAGTTTATCTCGGGGGGGGGACAGGGCGTACGAGCAGTACTTC,CASSLSRGGDRAYEQYF
NA,NA,TRBV25-1,TRBJ2-7,TGTGCCAGCAGTACATCGGCAAACTACGAGCAGTACTTC,CASSTSANYEQYF
NA,NA,TRBV6-5,TRBJ1-1,TGTGCCAGCAGTTACGGGGGGGCAGTTGAAGCTTTCTTT,CASSYGGAVEAFF
TRBD1,NA,TRBV7-2,TRBJ2-7,TGTGCCAGCAGCTTAGGGGCAGGGGGCTACGAGCAGTACTTC,CASSLGAGGYEQYF
TRBD1,NA,TRBV5-1,TRBJ2-7,TGCGCCAGCAGCTCGGGACAGGGGGCCTCCGAGCAGTACTTC,CASSSGQGASEQYF
NA,NA,TRBV7-9,TRBJ2-1,TGTGCCAGCAGCTTACTTGCGGGCGGTTACAATGAGCAGTTCTTC,CASSLLAGGYNEQFF
NA,NA,TRBV11-3,TRBJ2-2,TGTGCCAGCAGCTTAGCTCTTGCGAGAACCGGGGAGCTGTTTTTT,CASSLALARTGELFF
NA,NA,TRBV7-2,TRBJ2-7,TGTGCCAGCAGTTCAATCCTAGACCGCAGGGGTACCGACGAGCAGTACTTC,CASSSILDRRGTDEQYF
NA,NA,TRBV28,TRBJ1-5,TGTGCCAGCAGTTGGGGTGGCAATCAGCCCCAGCATTTT,CASSWGGNQPQHF
NA,NA,TRBV10-3,TRBJ2-1,TGTGCCATCAGTAGCAACAATGAGCAGTTCTTC,CAISSNNEQFF
NA,NA,TRBV27,TRBJ1-5,TGTGCCAGCAGTTTGTATCAGACCAGCAATCAGCCCCAGCATTTT,CASSLYQTSNQPQHF
TRBD2,NA,TRBV9,TRBJ2-3,TGTGCCAGCAGCGACGTTACTAGCGGGACTTCCACAGATACGCAGTATTTT,CASSDVTSGTSTDTQYF
NA,NA,TRBV29-1,TRBJ2-7,TGCAGCGTGGCGACCGGCTACGAGCAGTACTTC,CSVATGYEQYF
TRBD2,NA,TRBV5-1,TRBJ2-5,TGCGCCAGCAGCTTGGGTTCTAGCGGGGCCTACCAAGAGACCCAGTACTTC,CASSLGSSGAYQETQYF
TRBD2,NA,TRBV28,TRBJ2-1,TGTGCCAGCAGTTCCGGACTAGCGGGTAATGAGCAGTTCTTC,CASSSGLAGNEQFF
NA,NA,TRBV5-1,TRBJ1-1,TGCGCCAGCAGCGCCCAGACAGTGGGAAACGTCATGAACACTGAAGCTTTCTTT,CASSAQTVGNVMNTEAFF
TRBD1,NA,TRBV7-6,TRBJ1-1,TGTGCCAGCAGCTTAGTTTTGACAGGGGAGAACACTGAAGCTTTCTTT,CASSLVLTGENTEAFF
TRBD2,NA,TRBV28,TRBJ2-1,TGTGCCAGCAGGTTGAGCGGGGGACCCTACAATGAGCAGTTCTTC,CASRLSGGPYNEQFF
TRBD1,NA,TRBV14,TRBJ2-7,TGTGCCAGCAGCAGCCCCGGGACAGGGTTCTACGAGCAGTACTTC,CASSSPGTGFYEQYF
NA,NA,TRBV5-1,TRBJ1-5,TGCGCCAGCATCACTCCGGGTTCCTATCAGCCCCAGCATTTT,CASITPGSYQPQHF
NA,NA,TRBV29-1,TRBJ2-1,TGCAGCGTTGAAGGCGCCGGGCAGTACAATGAGCAGTTCTTC,CSVEGAGQYNEQFF
NA,NA,TRBV7-9,TRBJ2-7,TGTGCCAGCAGCTCGGGGGCAGACGGATCCTACGAGCAGTACTTC,CASSSGADGSYEQYF
NA,once,TRBV29-1,TRBJ2-2,TGCAGCGTTGAGACAGGCCATGCGACCGGGGAGCTGTTTTTT,CSVETGHATGELFF
TRBD1,NA,TRBV5-1,TRBJ2-1,TGCGCCAGCAGCCTTAGCTTTGACAGGGGGAATGAGCAGTTCTTC,CASSLSFDRGNEQFF
NA,NA,TRBV28,TRBJ1-2,TGTGCCAGCAGTTCCGACAGAGATGGCTACACCTTC,CASSSDRDGYTF
NA,NA,TRBV27,TRBJ1-2,TGTGCCAGCAGTTTAAAGGGGAGGCTGAACTATGGCTACACCTTC,CASSLKGRLNYGYTF
NA,NA,TRBV6-1,TRBJ1-1,TGTGCCAGCAGGGGCCGTTTCGGGGGCCCTGAAGCTTTCTTT,CASRGRFGGPEAFF
NA,NA,TRBV2,TRBJ2-1,TGTGCCAGCAGTGAACAGCCGGCTGGCAATGAGCAGTTCTTC,CASSEQPAGNEQFF
NA,NA,TRBV28,TRBJ2-1,TGTGCCAGCAGTTTTGTTTCGGGGCGTTTCAATGAGCAGTTCTTC,CASSFVSGRFNEQFF
TRBD1,once,TRBV10-3,TRBJ1-5,TGTGCCATCAGTGAGTCGATAAGGGACAGCCTTCAGCCCCAGCATTTT,CAISESIRDSLQPQHF
NA,NA,TRBV27,TRBJ2-2,TGTGCCAGCAGCTCAGGGGCCGGGGAGCTGTTTTTT,CASSSGAGELFF
NA,few,TRBV29-1,TRBJ2-2,TGCAGCGTTGAAGCGGCTAGTACCGGGGAGCTGTTTTTT,CSVEAASTGELFF
TRBD2,NA,TRBV27,TRBJ2-1,TGTGCCAGCAGCCGGACTAGCGCTTACAATGAGCAGTTCTTC,CASSRTSAYNEQFF
NA,NA,TRBV6-5,TRBJ2-1,TGTGCCAGCACCCAGAGACGGGACCCCAGGAATGAGCAGTTCTTC,CASTQRRDPRNEQFF
TRBD2,NA,TRBV9,TRBJ2-5,TGTGCCAGCAGCGTTGGACTAGCGGGAGGAGAGACCCAGTACTTC,CASSVGLAGGETQYF
NA,NA,TRBV10-2,TRBJ1-4,TGCGCCAGCAGTTCCCGAGGCACCCGCTCGGGCCGTGAAAAACTGTTTTTT,CASSSRGTRSGREKLFF
NA,NA,TRBV16,TRBJ2-3,TGTGCCAGCAGCCAACTCGGCGGAGTCACAGATACGCAGTATTTT,CASSQLGGVTDTQYF